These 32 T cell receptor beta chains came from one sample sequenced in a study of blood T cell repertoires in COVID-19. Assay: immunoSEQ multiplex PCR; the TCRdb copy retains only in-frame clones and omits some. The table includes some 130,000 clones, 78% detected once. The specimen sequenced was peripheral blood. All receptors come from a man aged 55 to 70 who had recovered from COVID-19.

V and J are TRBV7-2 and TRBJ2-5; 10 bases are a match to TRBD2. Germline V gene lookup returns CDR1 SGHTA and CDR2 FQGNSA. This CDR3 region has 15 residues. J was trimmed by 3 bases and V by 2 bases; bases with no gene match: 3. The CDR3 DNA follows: TGTGCCAGCAGCTTAAGCGGGGGGGCGGAAGAGACCCAGTACTTC. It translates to CASSLSGGAEETQYF. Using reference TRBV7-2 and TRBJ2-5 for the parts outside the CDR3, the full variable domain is GAGVSQSPSNKVTEKGKDVELRCDPISGHTALYWYRQSLGQGLEFLIYFQGNSAPDKSGLPSDRFSAERTGGSVSTLTIQRTQQEDSAVYLCASSLSGGAEETQYFGPGTRLLVL.

CDR3 region: CASSDRTGSHEQYF. DNA of the CDR3: TGTGCCAGCAGTGACAGGACAGGGTCTCACGAGCAGTACTTC. J is TRBJ2-7 and V is TRBV25-1; the match to TRBD1 covers 8 bases. With V trimmed by 3 bases and J by 5 bases, 6 bases remained unmatched. The germline V gene encodes CDR1 MGHDK and CDR2 SYGVNS. The CDR3 has 14 amino acids.

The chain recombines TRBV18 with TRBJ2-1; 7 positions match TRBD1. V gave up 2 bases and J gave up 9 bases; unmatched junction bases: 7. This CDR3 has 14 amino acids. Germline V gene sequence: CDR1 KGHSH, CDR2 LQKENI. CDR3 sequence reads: CASSPGQVAGEQFF. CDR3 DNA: TGTGCCAGCTCACCAGGACAGGTCGCCGGTGAGCAGTTCTTC.

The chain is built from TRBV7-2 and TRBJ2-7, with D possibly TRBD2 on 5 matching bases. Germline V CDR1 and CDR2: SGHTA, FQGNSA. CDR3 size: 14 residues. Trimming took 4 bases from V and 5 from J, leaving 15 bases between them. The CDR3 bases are TGTGCCAGCAGCTCCCGTTTCGGGGTAAACGAGCAGTACTTC. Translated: CASSSRFGVNEQYF.

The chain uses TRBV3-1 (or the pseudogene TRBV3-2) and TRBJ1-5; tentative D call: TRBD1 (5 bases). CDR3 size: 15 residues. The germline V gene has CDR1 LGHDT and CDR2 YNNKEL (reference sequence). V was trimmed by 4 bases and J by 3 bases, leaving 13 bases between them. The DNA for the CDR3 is TGTGCCAGCAGCCCCCATCACAGGTTCAATCAGCCCCAGCATTTT. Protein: CASSPHHRFNQPQHF.

This CDR3 is CASSSGRAPREQYF. CDR3 in DNA: TGTGCCAGCAGCTCGGGCAGGGCGCCCCGGGAGCAGTACTTC. The rearrangement uses TRBV9 and TRBJ2-7; D is possibly TRBD1 (5 bases). Germline CDR1 reads SGDLS; CDR2 reads YYNGEE. This CDR3 comprises 14 residues. V dropped 4 bases and J dropped 7 bases, with 18 bases sitting between them.

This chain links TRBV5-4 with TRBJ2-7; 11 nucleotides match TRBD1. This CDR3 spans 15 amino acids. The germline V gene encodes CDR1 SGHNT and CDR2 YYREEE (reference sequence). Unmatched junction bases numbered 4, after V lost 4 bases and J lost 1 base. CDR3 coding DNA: TGTGCCAGCAGCCGGGACAGGGGGAATTCCTACGAGCAGTACTTC. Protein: CASSRDRGNSYEQYF.

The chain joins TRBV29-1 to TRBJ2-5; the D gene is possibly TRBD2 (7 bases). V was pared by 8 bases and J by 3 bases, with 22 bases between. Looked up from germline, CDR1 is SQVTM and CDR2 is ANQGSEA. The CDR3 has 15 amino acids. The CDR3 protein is CSIREGGGPEETQYF. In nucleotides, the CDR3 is TGCAGCATCCGAGAGGGGGGAGGGCCGGAAGAGACCCAGTACTTC.

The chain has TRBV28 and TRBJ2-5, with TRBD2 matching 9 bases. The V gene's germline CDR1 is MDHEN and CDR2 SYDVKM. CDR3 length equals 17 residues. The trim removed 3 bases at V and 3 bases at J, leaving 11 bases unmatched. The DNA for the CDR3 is TGTGCCAGCAGTTTCAGGGTACGCGGGAGGGCCGAAGAGACCCAGTACTTC. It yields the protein CASSFRVRGRAEETQYF. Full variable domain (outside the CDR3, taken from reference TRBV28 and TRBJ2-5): DVKVTQSSRYLVKRTGEKVFLECVQDMDHENMFWYRQDPGLGLRLIYFSYDVKMKEKGDIPEGYSVSREKKERFSLILESASTNQTSMYLCASSFRVRGRAEETQYFGPGTRLLVL.

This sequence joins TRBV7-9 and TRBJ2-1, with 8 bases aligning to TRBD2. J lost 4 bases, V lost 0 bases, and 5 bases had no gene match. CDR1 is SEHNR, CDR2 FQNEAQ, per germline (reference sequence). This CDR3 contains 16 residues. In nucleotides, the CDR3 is TGTGCCAGCAGCTTAGCGACGGGAGGGCCGTACAATGAGCAGTTCTTC. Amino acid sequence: CASSLATGGPYNEQFF.

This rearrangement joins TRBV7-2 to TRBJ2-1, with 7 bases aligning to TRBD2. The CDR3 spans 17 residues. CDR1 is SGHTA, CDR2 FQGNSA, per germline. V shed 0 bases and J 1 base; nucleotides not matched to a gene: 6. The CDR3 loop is CASSLALAGGSYNEQFF. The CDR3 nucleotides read TGTGCCAGCAGCTTAGCACTAGCCGGGGGGTCCTACAATGAGCAGTTCTTC. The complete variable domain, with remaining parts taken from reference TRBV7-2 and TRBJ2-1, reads GAGVSQSPSNKVTEKGKDVELRCDPISGHTALYWYRQSLGQGLEFLIYFQGNSAPDKSGLPSDRFSAERTGGSVSTLTIQRTQQEDSAVYLCASSLALAGGSYNEQFFGPGTRLTVL.

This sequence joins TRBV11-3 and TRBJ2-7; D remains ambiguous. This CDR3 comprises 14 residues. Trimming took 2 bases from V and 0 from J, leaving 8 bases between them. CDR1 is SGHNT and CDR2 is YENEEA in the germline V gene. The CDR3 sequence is CASSLSGSSYEQYF. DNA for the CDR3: TGTGCCAGCAGCTTATCTGGCAGCTCCTACGAGCAGTACTTC.

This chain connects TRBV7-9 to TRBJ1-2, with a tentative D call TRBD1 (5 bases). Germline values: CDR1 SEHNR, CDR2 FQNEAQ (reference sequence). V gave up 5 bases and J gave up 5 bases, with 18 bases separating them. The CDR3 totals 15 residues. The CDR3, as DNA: TGTGCCAGCAGCCCCGCCGGAGGGAGGGGTTATGGCTACACCTTC. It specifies CASSPAGGRGYGYTF.

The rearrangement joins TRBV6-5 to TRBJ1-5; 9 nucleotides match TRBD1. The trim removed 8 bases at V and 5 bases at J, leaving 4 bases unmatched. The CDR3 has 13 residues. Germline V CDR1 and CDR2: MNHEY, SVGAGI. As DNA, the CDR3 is TGTGCCAGCGGTTGGGACAGGGATCAGCCCCAGCATTTT. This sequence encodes CASGWDRDQPQHF.

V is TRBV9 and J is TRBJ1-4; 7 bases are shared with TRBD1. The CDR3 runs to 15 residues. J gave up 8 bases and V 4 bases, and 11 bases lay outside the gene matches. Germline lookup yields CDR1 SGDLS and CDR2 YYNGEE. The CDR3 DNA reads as TGTGCCAGCAGCCCAGGGGGGACAGTGGGCGAAAAACTGTTTTTT. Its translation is CASSPGGTVGEKLFF. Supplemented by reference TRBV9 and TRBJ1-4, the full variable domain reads DSGVTQTPKHLITATGQRVTLRCSPRSGDLSVYWYQQSLDQGLQFLIQYYNGEERAKGNILERFSAQQFPDLHSELNLSSLELGDSALYFCASSPGGTVGEKLFFGSGTQLSVL.

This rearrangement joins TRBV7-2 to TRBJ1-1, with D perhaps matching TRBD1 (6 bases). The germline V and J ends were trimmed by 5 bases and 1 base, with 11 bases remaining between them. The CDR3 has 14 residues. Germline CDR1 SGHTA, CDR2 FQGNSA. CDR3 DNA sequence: TGTGCCAGCAGCCATTCGACAGGGAACACTGAAGCTTTCTTT. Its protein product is CASSHSTGNTEAFF.

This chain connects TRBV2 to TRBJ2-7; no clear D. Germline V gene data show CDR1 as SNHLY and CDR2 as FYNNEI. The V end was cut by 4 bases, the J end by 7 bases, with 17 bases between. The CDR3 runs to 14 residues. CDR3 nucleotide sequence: TGTGCCAGCAGTGGAGAGCTCGGGTTTGGTGAGCAGTACTTC. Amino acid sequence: CASSGELGFGEQYF. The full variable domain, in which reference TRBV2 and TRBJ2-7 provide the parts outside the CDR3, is EPEVTQTPSHQVTQMGQEVILRCVPISNHLYFYWYRQILGQKVEFLVSFYNNEISEKSEIFDDQFSVERPDGSNFTLKIRSTKLEDSAMYFCASSGELGFGEQYFGPGTRLTVT.

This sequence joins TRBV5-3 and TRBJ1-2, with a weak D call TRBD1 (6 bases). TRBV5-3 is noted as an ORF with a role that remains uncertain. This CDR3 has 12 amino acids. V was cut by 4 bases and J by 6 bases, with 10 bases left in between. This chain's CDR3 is CARSLQGNGYTF. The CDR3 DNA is TGTGCCAGAAGCCTACAGGGCAATGGCTACACCTTC.

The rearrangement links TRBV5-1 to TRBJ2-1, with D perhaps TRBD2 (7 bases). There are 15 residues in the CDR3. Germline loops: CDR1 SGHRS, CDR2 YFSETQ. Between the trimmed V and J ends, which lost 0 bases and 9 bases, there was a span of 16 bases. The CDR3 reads CASSLEGEGLSEQFF. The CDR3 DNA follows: TGCGCCAGCAGCTTGGAGGGGGAGGGCCTCAGTGAGCAGTTCTTC.

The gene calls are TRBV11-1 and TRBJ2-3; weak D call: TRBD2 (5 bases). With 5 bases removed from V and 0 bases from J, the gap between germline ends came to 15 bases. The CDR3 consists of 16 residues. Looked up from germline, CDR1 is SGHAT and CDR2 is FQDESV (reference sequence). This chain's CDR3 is CASSLGLAASTDTQYF. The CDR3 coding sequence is TGTGCCAGCAGCCTAGGGCTAGCTGCTAGCACAGATACGCAGTATTTT.

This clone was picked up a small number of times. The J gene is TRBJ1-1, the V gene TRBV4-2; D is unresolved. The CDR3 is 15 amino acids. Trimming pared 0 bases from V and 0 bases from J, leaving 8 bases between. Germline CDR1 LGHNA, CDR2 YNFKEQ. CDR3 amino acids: CASSQETTVNTEAFF. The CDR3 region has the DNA TGTGCCAGCAGCCAAGAAACCACTGTGAACACTGAAGCTTTCTTT.

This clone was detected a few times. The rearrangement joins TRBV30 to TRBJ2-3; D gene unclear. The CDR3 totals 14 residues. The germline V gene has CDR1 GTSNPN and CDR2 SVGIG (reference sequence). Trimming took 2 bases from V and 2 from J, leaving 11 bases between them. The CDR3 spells CAWSYQVDTDTQYF. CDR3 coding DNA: TGTGCCTGGAGTTATCAGGTAGACACAGATACGCAGTATTTT.

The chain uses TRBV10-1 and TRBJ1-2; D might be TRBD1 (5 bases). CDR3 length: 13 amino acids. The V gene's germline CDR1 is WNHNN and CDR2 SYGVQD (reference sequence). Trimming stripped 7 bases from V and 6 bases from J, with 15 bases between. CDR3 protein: CASTPGGEDGYTF. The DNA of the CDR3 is TGCGCCAGCACCCCGGGGGGGGAGGATGGCTACACCTTC.

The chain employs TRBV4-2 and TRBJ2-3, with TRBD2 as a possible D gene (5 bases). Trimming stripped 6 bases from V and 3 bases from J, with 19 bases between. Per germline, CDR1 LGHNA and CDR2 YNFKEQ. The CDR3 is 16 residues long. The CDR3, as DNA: TGTGCCAGCAGGCCGGCTAGCATACCCCTTACAGATACGCAGTATTTT. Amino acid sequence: CASRPASIPLTDTQYF.

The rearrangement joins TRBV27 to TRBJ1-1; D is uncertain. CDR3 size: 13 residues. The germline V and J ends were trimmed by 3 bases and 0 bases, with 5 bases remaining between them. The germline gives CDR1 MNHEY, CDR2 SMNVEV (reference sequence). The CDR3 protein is CASSFSLNTEAFF. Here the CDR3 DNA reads TGTGCCAGCAGTTTCAGTCTGAACACTGAAGCTTTCTTT.

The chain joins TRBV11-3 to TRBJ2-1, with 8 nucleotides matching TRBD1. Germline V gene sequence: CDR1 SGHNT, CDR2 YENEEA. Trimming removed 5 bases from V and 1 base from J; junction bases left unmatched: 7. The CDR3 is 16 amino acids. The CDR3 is CASSPAGQASYNEQFF. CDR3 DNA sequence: TGTGCCAGCAGCCCCGCGGGACAGGCGTCCTACAATGAGCAGTTCTTC. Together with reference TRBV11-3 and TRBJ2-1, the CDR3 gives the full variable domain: EAGVVQSPRYKIIEKKQPVAFWCNPISGHNTLYWYLQNLGQGPELLIRYENEEAVDDSQLPKDRFSAERLKGVDSTLKIQPAELGDSAVYLCASSPAGQASYNEQFFGPGTRLTVL.

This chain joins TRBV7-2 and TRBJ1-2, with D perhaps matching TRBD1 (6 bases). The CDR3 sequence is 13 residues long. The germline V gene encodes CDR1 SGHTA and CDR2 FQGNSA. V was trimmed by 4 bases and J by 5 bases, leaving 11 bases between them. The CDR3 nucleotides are TGTGCCAGCAGCTGGGGACAAAGATATGGCTACACCTTC. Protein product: CASSWGQRYGYTF.

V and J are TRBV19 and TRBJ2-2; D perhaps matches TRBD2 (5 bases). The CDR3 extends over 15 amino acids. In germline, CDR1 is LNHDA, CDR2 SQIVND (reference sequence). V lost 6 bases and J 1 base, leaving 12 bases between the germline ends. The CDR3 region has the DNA TGTGCCAGTAGGCTGGCTAGCTGGAACACCGGGGAGCTGTTTTTT. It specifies CASRLASWNTGELFF.

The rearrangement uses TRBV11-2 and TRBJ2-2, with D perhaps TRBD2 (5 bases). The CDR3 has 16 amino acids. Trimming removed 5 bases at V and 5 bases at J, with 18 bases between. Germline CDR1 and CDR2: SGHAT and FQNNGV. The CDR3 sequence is CASSPPRSPGTGELFF. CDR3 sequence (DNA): TGTGCCAGCAGCCCCCCCCGCAGCCCGGGGACCGGGGAGCTGTTTTTT.

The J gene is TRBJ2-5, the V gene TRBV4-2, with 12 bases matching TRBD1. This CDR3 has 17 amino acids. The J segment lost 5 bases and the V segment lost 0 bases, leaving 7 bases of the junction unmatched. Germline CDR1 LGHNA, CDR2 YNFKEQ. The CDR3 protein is CASSQDPGTGGRETQYF. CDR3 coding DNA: TGTGCCAGCAGCCAAGATCCCGGGACAGGGGGCAGGGAGACCCAGTACTTC.

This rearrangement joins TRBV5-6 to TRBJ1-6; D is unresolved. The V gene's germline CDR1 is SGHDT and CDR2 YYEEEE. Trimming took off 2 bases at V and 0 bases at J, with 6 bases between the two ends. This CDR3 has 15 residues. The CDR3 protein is CASSFTSSYNSPLHF. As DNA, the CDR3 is TGTGCCAGCAGCTTTACGAGCTCCTATAATTCACCCCTCCACTTT.

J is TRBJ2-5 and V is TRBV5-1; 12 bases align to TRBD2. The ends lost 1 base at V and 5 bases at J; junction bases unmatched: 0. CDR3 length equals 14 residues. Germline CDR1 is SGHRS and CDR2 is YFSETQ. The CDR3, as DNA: TGCGCCAGCAGCTTGACTAGCGGGGGGGAGACCCAGTACTTC. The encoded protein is CASSLTSGGETQYF.